Listed here are 9 T cell receptor beta chains from one sample, sequenced in a study of T cells in localized non-small cell lung cancer. Sequencing used immunoSEQ multiplex PCR; TCRdb keeps in-frame clones, though not all of them. The sample includes some 15,000 clones, 75% to 90% of them seen just once. This material consisted of peripheral blood, taken before any cancer treatment. These receptors were taken from a female donor older than 55 with stage I squamous cell lung carcinoma.

The rearrangement links TRBV7-2 to TRBJ2-5; 8 bases fit TRBD1. Trimming took 2 bases from V and 13 from J; bases not matched to a gene: 12. The CDR3 sequence is 14 residues long. Germline V lookup: CDR1 SGHTA, CDR2 FQGNSA. DNA of the CDR3: TGTGCCAGCAGCTTAAGGGCTATACCCGGGACAGGGTACTTC. Translating gives CASSLRAIPGTGYF.

The table lists this clone with a count of one. V is TRBV6-4 and J is TRBJ2-7; tentatively, D is TRBD2 (5 bases). Germline V CDR1 and CDR2: MRHNA, SNTAGT. The CDR3 contains 14 residues. With 5 bases removed from V and 0 bases from J, the gap between germline ends came to 11 bases. DNA of the CDR3: TGTGCCAGCAGTCCTGAGGACTCCTCCTACGAGCAGTACTTC. This sequence encodes CASSPEDSSYEQYF.

V and J are TRBV19 and TRBJ2-1; 11 bases line up with TRBD1. V was pared by 8 bases and J by 7 bases, with 1 base of the junction left unmatched. Germline V gives CDR1 LNHDA, CDR2 SQIVND (reference sequence). The length of the CDR3 is 12 residues. The CDR3: CASGQGANEQFF. The CDR3 DNA sequence: TGTGCCAGTGGACAGGGGGCGAATGAGCAGTTCTTC. The full variable domain, with the rest looked up from reference TRBV19 and TRBJ2-1, is DGGITQSPKYLFRKEGQNVTLSCEQNLNHDAMYWYRQDPGQGLRLIYYSQIVNDFQKGDIAEGYSVSREKKESFPLTVTSAQKNPTAFYLCASGQGANEQFFGPGTRLTVL.

Notes on this clone: Given a much more abundant clone one base away, this may be a read error. The rearrangement links TRBV6-1 to TRBJ1-1, with a possible D match to TRBD1 (5 bases). CDR1 is MNHNS, CDR2 SASEGT, per germline. The CDR3 totals 14 residues. The CDR3 region is CASSAGEAVGETFF. Written as DNA, the CDR3 is TGTGCCAGCAGTGCGGGGGAGGCCGTCGGTGAAACTTTCTTT.

The rearrangement uses TRBV10-2 and TRBJ1-1, with D possibly matching TRBD1 (5 bases). Germline values: CDR1 WSHSY, CDR2 SAAADI. CDR3 length: 14 amino acids. V lost 6 bases to trimming and J lost 2 bases, with 13 bases between them. CDR3 residues: CASRGLTGNTEAFF. CDR3 bases: TGCGCCAGCAGGGGCCTTACAGGAAACACTGAAGCTTTCTTT.

This clone has only a few counts. The chain is built from TRBV5-1 and TRBJ1-1, with D maybe TRBD1 (5 bases). V lost 0 bases to trimming and J lost 0 bases, with 12 bases between them. The CDR3 is made up of 16 amino acids. Germline V gives CDR1 SGHRS, CDR2 YFSETQ. The CDR3 nucleotides read TGCGCCAGCAGCTTGGAAAGGGGTAGGTTGAACACTGAAGCTTTCTTT. Translating it yields CASSLERGRLNTEAFF.

The J gene is TRBJ2-1, the V gene TRBV6-5; D gene unclear. CDR3 size: 13 residues. In germline, CDR1 is MNHEY, CDR2 SVGAGI. The V gene lost 6 bases and the J gene lost 7 bases, with 13 bases spanning the gap. In DNA, the CDR3 is TGTGCCAGCAGGAATTTTCTCGGGAATGAGCAGTTCTTC. It yields the protein CASRNFLGNEQFF.

The V and J genes are TRBV6-6 and TRBJ1-3, with D possibly TRBD1 on 5 matching bases. CDR3 length: 15 amino acids. Germline V gives CDR1 MNHNY, CDR2 SVGAGI (reference sequence). Deletions cut 0 bases from V and 0 bases from J, with 6 bases between. The DNA for the CDR3 is TGTGCCAGCAGTTACTCCGGGGGCTCTGGAAACACCATATATTTT. Encoded protein: CASSYSGGSGNTIYF.

In this sample, this clone turned up a few times. The chain employs TRBV11-2 and TRBJ2-7, with a possible D match to TRBD1 (6 bases). Germline loops: CDR1 SGHAT, CDR2 FQNNGV. The CDR3 runs 14 residues. Trimming took 0 bases from V and 4 from J, leaving 10 bases between them. The CDR3 loop is CASSLDRQVYEQYF. The CDR3 coding sequence is TGTGCCAGCAGCTTAGATCGACAGGTGTACGAGCAGTACTTC.